The TCR beta chain described here comes from a study of human T cells and chemical hapten exposure. Turning to the study itself: Per-sample TCR yield variability stemmed mainly from small pooled library volume differences.

The study's library attached unique molecular identifiers to single cDNA molecules. Original data processing: Counts of TCRs in each sample centred on a median of roughly 89,000 and extended from about 20,000 to 690,000. MiXCR was run by TCRdb on the 5' RACE reads, yielding one entry per CDR3 protein. For this entry, the V and J calls and clone size follow TCRdb and not the study's own pipeline. The sample carries approximately 81,000 distinct CDR3 sequences, approximately 8% recorded once. The starting material, unfractionated whole blood, was used for total RNA extraction. Study observations and caveats: Following DPC sensitization, TCRs present above 1 in 1000 frequency showed no change.

For this clonotype: No antigen is known for it.

The TCR was taken from a male donor in good health.

CDR3 residues: CASSDGFTGQANYGYTF. Written as DNA, the CDR3 is TGTGCCAGCAGTGACGGATTTACAGGTCAAGCTAACTATGGCTACACCTTC. The chain is built from TRBV25-1 and TRBJ1-2; TRBD1 might be the D (5 bases). Germline V gene sequence: CDR1 MGHDK, CDR2 SYGVNS. V lost 3 bases and J lost 0, with 17 bases in between. This CDR3 region has 17 residues.